The source of this TCR beta chain is a study of type 1 regulatory T cells. The CDR3 length is 16 residues. The germline V gene has CDR1 SGHTA and CDR2 FQGNSA. The V gene lost 5 bases and the J gene lost 4 bases, with 17 bases spanning the gap. As regards this clonotype: Antigen specificity is unknown.

TCRdb ran MiXCR on the reads and lists one entry per CDR3 protein. The sample has tens of thousands of distinct CDR3 sequences, approximately 67% seen once. The material sequenced was cultured non-Tr1 T cells, either the whole culture or a sorted T cell fraction (not recorded which). The rearrangement links TRBV7-2 to TRBJ2-2, with D unclear. The receptor's source is a human donor in good health. CDR3 protein: CASSLNGGSSTGELFF. The CDR3 bases are TGTGCCAGCAGCCTAAACGGTGGTAGCAGCACCGGGGAGCTGTTTTTT.